This is a list of T cell receptor beta chains from one sample in a study of blood T cell repertoires in COVID-19. The data were produced by immunoSEQ multiplex PCR, yet TCRdb's version contains in-frame clones alone and is incomplete. The top ten clones hold around 7.4% of a sample with tens of thousands of clones, more than 70% of them seen once. The sample taken for sequencing was peripheral blood. These receptors all come from a human donor with acute or convalescent COVID-19. The donor label of this sample is uncertain. The conserved cysteine and the conserved F or W are not part of the CDR3 here.

j_call cdr3_length v_call cdr3_aa
TRBJ1-2 15 TRBV4-2 ASSQDSARDRDYGYT
TRBJ1-5 15 TRBV5-8 ASSSGQGVGGNQPQH
TRBJ2-7 13 TRBV30 AWSLGTSGTFEQY
TRBJ2-5 12 TRBV7-2 ASSFLTSGETQY
TRBJ1-5 13 TRBV4-3 ASSQGPGNEQPQH
TRBJ2-7 12 TRBV5-6 ASSSGTGLYEQY
TRBJ2-3 10 TRBV19 ASSSGSDTQY
TRBJ1-2 11 TRBV12-3/TRBV12-4 ASSYWDRDGYT
TRBJ1-2 14 TRBV19 ASSRMTGGDLSGYT
TRBJ1-1 9 TRBV20-1 SLGAHTEAF
TRBJ1-2 10 TRBV28 ASSLAGDGYT
TRBJ1-1 14 TRBV5-4 ASSSGGARMNTEAF
TRBJ1-5 14 TRBV19 ASSILAGRSNQPQH
TRBJ2-3 13 TRBV7-2 ASSLGQGGPNTQY
TRBJ2-2 13 TRBV5-1 ASSLGTGATGELF
TRBJ2-1 13 TRBV2 ASQDWAARGNEQF
TRBJ2-5 11 TRBV5-1 ASSRTAGETQY
TRBJ1-2 11 TRBV7-3 ASSLQGAHGYT
TRBJ1-5 16 TRBV6-2/TRBV6-3 ASSYDFTRGFSNQPQH
TRBJ2-7 12 TRBV9 ASSVAPSGSEQY
TRBJ2-1 13 TRBV19 ASSFSGAAYNEQF
TRBJ2-1 16 TRBV4-2 ASSQELAGGLQGGEQF
TRBJ1-1 12 TRBV2 ASSATGGNTEAF
TRBJ2-2 15 TRBV7-3 ASSLSSLAGATGELF
TRBJ1-6 12 TRBV11-2 ASSLESVNSPLH
TRBJ1-2 13 TRBV5-1 ASSLKGGQNYGYT
TRBJ2-3 13 TRBV19 ASSMAGESTDTQY
TRBJ2-5 14 TRBV18 ASSPRLMRQEETQY
TRBJ2-5 11 TRBV5-5 ASSLVGEETQY
TRBJ2-7 12 TRBV2 ASSAQGGSYEQY
TRBJ1-3 14 TRBV3-1/TRBV3-2 ASSQEGGSAGNTIY
TRBJ2-7 14 TRBV10-1 ASSESTGRGYYEQY
TRBJ2-2 15 TRBV5-1 ASSPRRTSANTGELF
TRBJ2-7 12 TRBV28 ASRSGQGSYEQY
TRBJ2-2 15 TRBV3-1/TRBV3-2 ASSHGRGRANTGELF
TRBJ1-3 10 TRBV3-1/TRBV3-2 ASSQGGRIPY
TRBJ1-2 12 TRBV4-3 ASSQDGGNYGYT
TRBJ1-2 10 TRBV9 ASSVAGSGYT
TRBJ2-7 17 TRBV24-1 ATSDPVPGQEYRPYEQY
TRBJ2-5 14 TRBV5-1 ASSLGLTGGAETQY
TRBJ1-2 14 TRBV6-4 ASTAETGGKNYGYT